The T cell receptor beta chain under discussion was sequenced for a study of T-cell memory formation after mild COVID-19. This clonotype appeared a few times. Its cognate antigen is unknown. Study-wide results and limits: Cross-reactive memory apparently joined, as some responding clones appeared in pre-infection memory. SARS-CoV-2 specificity of second-wave clones peaking day 37 was unconfirmed. Those CD4+ clones that contracted were mainly in CM and EM (CD8+ ones in EMRA).

The 5'RACE method, run with constant-segment primers, produced TCR alpha and TCR beta cDNA libraries (carrying sample barcodes and UMIs). From the 5' RACE reads, TCRdb called clonotypes with MiXCR, one entry per CDR3 protein. This table holds a few hundred thousand distinct CDR3 sequences, over 20% found once. The sequencing sample was made of PBMCs or a T cell subset sorted from them (not recorded which). The receptor was derived from an adult woman who had mild COVID-19 (a few samples of this study predate the infection). Cell type and time point are not known.

CDR3 in DNA: TGTGCCAGCAGTTACTCGTACGTGGGGGGCACCGGGGAGCTGTTTTTT. Residues: CASSYSYVGGTGELFF. The gene calls are TRBV6-5 and TRBJ2-2; tentatively, D is TRBD2 (6 bases). The V gene lost 0 bases and the J gene lost 4 bases, with 12 bases spanning the gap. The CDR3 sequence is 16 residues long. Germline CDR1 and CDR2: MNHEY and SVGAGI.